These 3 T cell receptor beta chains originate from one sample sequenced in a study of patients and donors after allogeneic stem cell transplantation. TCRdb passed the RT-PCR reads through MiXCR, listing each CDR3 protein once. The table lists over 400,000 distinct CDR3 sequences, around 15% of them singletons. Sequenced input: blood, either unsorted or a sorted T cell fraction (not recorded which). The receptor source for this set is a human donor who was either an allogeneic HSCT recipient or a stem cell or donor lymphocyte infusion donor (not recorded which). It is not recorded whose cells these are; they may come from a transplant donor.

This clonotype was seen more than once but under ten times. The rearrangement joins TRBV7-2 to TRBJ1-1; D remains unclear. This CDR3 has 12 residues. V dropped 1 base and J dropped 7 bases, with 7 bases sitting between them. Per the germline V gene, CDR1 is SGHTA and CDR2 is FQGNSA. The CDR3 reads CASSLVVGEAFF. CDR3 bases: TGTGCCAGCAGCTTAGTTGTAGGTGAAGCTTTCTTT.

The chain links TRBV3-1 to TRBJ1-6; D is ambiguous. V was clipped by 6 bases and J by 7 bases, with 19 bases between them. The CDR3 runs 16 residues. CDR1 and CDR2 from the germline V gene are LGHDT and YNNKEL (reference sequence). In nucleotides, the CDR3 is TGTGCCAGCAGACTGAGGTCGGGCGACGAGAATTCACCCCTCCACTTT. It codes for CASRLRSGDENSPLHF.

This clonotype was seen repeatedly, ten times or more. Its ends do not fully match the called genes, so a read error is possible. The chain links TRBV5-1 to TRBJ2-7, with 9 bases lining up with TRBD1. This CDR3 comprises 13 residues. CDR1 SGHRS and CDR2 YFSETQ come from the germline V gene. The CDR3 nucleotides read TGTGCCAGCAGTTCGGGACAGGGCTACGAGCAGTACTTC. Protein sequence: CASSSGQGYEQYF.